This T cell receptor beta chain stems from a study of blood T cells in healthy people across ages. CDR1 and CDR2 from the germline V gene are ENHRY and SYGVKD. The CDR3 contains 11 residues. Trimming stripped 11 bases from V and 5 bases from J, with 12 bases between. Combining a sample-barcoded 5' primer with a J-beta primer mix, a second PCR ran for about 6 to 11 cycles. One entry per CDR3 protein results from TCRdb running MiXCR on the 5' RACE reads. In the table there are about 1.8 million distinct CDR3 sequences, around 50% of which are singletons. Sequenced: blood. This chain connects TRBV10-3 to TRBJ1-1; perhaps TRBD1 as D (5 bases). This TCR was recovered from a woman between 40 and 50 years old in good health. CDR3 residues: CADPGRTEAFF. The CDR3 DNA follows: TGTGCCGACCCAGGGAGAACTGAAGCTTTCTTT.